Sequencing of this TCR beta chain was carried out in a study of technical replicates of blood from a handful of donors. The method was immunoSEQ multiplex PCR; TCRdb's version includes in-frame clones alone and lacks a portion of them. The sample holds around 54,000 clones, around 96% seen once. Trimming took off 2 bases at V and 5 bases at J, with 6 bases between the two ends. The CDR3 loop spans 12 amino acids. Germline CDR1 and CDR2: MNHEY and SVGAGI. The sample consisted of T cells isolated from PBMCs. This TCR derives from a human donor in good health. The chain recombines TRBV6-5 with TRBJ1-1, with D unclear. The CDR3 protein is CASSYGRTEAFF. CDR3 bases: TGTGCCAGCAGTTACGGGAGGACTGAAGCTTTCTTT.